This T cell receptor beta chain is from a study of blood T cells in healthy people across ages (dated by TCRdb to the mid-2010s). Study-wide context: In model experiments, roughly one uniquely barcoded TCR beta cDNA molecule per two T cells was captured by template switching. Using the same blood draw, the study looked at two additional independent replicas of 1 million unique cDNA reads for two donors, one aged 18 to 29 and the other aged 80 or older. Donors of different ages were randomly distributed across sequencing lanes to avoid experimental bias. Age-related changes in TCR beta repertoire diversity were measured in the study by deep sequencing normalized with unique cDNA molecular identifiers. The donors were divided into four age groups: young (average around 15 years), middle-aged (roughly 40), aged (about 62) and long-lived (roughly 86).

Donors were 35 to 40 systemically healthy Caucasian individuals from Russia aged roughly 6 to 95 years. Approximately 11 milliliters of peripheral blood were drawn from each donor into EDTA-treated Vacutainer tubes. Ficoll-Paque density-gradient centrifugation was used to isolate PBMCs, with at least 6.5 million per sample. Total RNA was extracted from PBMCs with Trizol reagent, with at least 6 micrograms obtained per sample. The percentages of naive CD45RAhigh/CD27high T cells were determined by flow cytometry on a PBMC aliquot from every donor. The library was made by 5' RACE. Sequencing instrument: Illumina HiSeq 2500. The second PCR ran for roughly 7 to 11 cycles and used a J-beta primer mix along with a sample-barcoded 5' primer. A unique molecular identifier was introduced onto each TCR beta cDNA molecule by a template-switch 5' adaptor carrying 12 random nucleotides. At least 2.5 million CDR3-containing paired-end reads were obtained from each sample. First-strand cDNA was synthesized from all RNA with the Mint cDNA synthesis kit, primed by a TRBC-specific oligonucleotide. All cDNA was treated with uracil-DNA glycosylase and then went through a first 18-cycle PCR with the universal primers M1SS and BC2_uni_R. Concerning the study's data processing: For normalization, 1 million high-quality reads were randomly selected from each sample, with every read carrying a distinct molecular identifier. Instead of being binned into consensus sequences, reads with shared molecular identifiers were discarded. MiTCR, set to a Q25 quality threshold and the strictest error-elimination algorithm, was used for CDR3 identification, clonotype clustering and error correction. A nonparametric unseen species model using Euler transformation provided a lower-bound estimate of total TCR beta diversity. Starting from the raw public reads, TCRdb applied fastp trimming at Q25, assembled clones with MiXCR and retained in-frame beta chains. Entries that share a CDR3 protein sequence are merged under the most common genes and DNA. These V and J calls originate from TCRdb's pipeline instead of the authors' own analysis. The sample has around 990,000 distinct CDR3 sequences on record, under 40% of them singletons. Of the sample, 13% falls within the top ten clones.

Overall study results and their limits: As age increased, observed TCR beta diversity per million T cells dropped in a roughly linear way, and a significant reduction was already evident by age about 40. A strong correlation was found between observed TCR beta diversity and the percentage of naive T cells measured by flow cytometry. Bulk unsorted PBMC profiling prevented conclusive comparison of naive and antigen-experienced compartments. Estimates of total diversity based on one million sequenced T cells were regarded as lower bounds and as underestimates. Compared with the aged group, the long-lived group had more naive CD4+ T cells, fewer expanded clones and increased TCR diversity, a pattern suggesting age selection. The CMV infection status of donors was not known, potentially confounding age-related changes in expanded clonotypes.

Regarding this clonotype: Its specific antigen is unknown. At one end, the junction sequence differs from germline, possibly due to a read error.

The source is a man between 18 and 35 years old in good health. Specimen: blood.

The DNA is TGCGCCAGCGGCTTGGTGGTTAGGACAGGGGTGATCGGGCGCACAGATACGCAGTATTTT. Its translation is CASGLVVRTGVIGRTDTQYF. The chain is encoded by TRBV5-1 joined to TRBJ2-3, and TRBD1 matches 9 of the central bases. The CDR3 starts with the cysteine, ends with the phenylalanine, and has 20 residues. Kept here is only the CDR3 DNA, which spans 60 bases and is read in frame from base 1. CDR1 SGHRS and CDR2 YFSETQ were looked up in the germline V gene.